The present T cell receptor beta chain was sequenced within a study of cytomegalovirus exposure and HLA in healthy donors. The V end was cut by 6 bases, the J end by 2 bases, with 10 bases between. The CDR3 spans 14 residues. Germline lookup yields CDR1 MDHEN and CDR2 SYDVKM. Primers: 60 Vbeta forward and 13 Jbeta reverse. Sequenced by immunoSEQ multiplex PCR; TCRdb stores in-frame clones only, minus some. The table lists under 200,000 clones, approximately 71% of them singletons. This clone has only a few counts. Antigen unknown. The same CDR3 also results from other DNA sequences found in this sample. Study-wide findings and caveats: Most TCR beta V segments were productive about 90% or about 30% of the time in an earlier analysis.

The V call is TRBV28, the J call TRBJ2-2; D may be TRBD1 (6 bases). This sequence originates from a middle-aged woman in good health and CMV-seropositive. The sequenced material came from PBMCs. This chain's CDR3 is CASRTGQNTGELFF. The CDR3 DNA is TGTGCCAGCAGGACAGGTCAAAACACCGGGGAGCTGTTTTTT.